The 21 T cell receptor beta chains given below trace back to one sample, sequenced in a study of blood T cell repertoires in COVID-19 (dated by TCRdb to about 2020). Library preparation employed the immunoSEQ multiplex PCR assay. TCRdb's version of the immuneACCESS table is confined to in-frame rearrangements and falls short of the full clone set. An unresolved V gene accounts for under half of the shortfall where checked; the remainder is of unknown origin. The sample includes around 190,000 clones, with more than 70% observed a single time. The ten largest account for 4% to 5.5% of the sample. The sequenced sample was peripheral blood. All receptors come from a human donor in a cohort sampled during active COVID-19.

Written as DNA, the CDR3 is TGTGCCAGCAGTCCCCGGACAGGGGACCAGCCCCAGCATTTT. Protein: CASSPRTGDQPQHF. This rearrangement joins TRBV28 to TRBJ1-5, with TRBD1 matching 9 bases. From germline, CDR1 is MDHEN and CDR2 SYDVKM. This CDR3 is built from 14 residues. The ends lost 5 bases at V and 7 bases at J; junction bases unmatched: 6. The full variable domain, rest sourced from reference TRBV28 and TRBJ1-5, is DVKVTQSSRYLVKRTGEKVFLECVQDMDHENMFWYRQDPGLGLRLIYFSYDVKMKEKGDIPEGYSVSREKKERFSLILESASTNQTSMYLCASSPRTGDQPQHFGDGTRLSIL.

The genes are TRBV3-1 (or the pseudogene TRBV3-2) and TRBJ2-1; TRBD2 aligns across 14 bases. The CDR3 runs to 21 residues. Germline-derived CDR1 and CDR2 are LGHDT and YNNKEL (reference sequence). J lost 5 bases, V lost 1 base, and 16 bases had no gene match. CDR3 coding DNA: TGTGCCAGCAGCCAAGCTCAGGAACTTGGGACTAGCGGGAGTAGCCACAATGAGCAGTTCTTC. Translated, it gives CASSQAQELGTSGSSHNEQFF.

This chain links TRBV3-1 (or the pseudogene TRBV3-2) with TRBJ1-1, with a tentative D call TRBD1 (6 bases). The germline V gene encodes CDR1 LGHDT and CDR2 YNNKEL (reference sequence). The CDR3 runs 13 residues. V was trimmed by 8 bases and J by 3 bases, leaving 13 bases between them. CDR3 DNA sequence: TGTGCCAGCGGCCTGGGGGCGCACACTGAAGCTTTCTTT. Protein product: CASGLGAHTEAFF.

This rearrangement joins TRBV2 to TRBJ2-1; D is perhaps TRBD1 (5 bases). Germline lookup yields CDR1 SNHLY and CDR2 FYNNEI. The CDR3 has 13 amino acids. V lost 9 bases and J 5 bases, leaving 14 bases between the germline ends. This CDR3 reads CASATTANNEQFF. The CDR3 region has the DNA TGTGCCAGTGCAACGACAGCCAACAATGAGCAGTTCTTC. Full variable domain (remainder filled in from reference TRBV2 and TRBJ2-1): EPEVTQTPSHQVTQMGQEVILRCVPISNHLYFYWYRQILGQKVEFLVSFYNNEISEKSEIFDDQFSVERPDGSNFTLKIRSTKLEDSAMYFCASATTANNEQFFGPGTRLTVL.

The J gene is TRBJ1-2, the V gene TRBV3-1 (or the pseudogene TRBV3-2); weak D call: TRBD1 (5 bases). The ends were cut back, 0 bases at V and 9 bases at J, with 14 bases in the middle. This CDR3 region has 14 residues. Germline lookup yields CDR1 LGHDT and CDR2 YNNKEL (reference sequence). The CDR3, as DNA: TGTGCCAGCAGCCAAGATGATCAGGACAAGCGCTACACCTTC. Encoded protein: CASSQDDQDKRYTF.

The chain recombines TRBV28 with TRBJ1-1; D gene uncertain. Deletions cut 2 bases from V and 0 bases from J, with 10 bases between. CDR1 and CDR2 (germline): MDHEN, SYDVKM. The CDR3 has 15 amino acids. As DNA, the CDR3 is TGTGCCAGCAGTTTACTACTTCAAATGAACACTGAAGCTTTCTTT. It specifies CASSLLLQMNTEAFF.

V and J are TRBV10-3 and TRBJ2-7; weak D call: TRBD1 (5 bases). V was clipped by 6 bases and J by 1 base, with 13 bases between them. The CDR3 runs to 14 residues. CDR1 is ENHRY, CDR2 SYGVKD, per germline. This CDR3 reads CAIRGGAWSYEQYF. The DNA for the CDR3 is TGTGCCATCAGGGGTGGGGCCTGGTCCTACGAGCAGTACTTC.

The rearrangement joins TRBV15 to TRBJ2-3; 14 bases align to TRBD2. Looked up from germline, CDR1 is LNHNV and CDR2 is YYDKDF (reference sequence). The V segment lost 1 base and the J segment 1 base; nucleotides outside the gene matches: 4. The CDR3 runs 18 residues. In nucleotides, the CDR3 is TGTGCCACCAGCAGAGGGACTAGCGGGAGGTTCGGCACAGATACGCAGTATTTT. This sequence encodes CATSRGTSGRFGTDTQYF.

By share of the sample, this clone is medium-sized. The J gene is TRBJ2-7, the V gene TRBV27; D gene unclear. This CDR3 is 13 amino acids long. CDR1 is MNHEY, CDR2 SMNVEV, per germline (reference sequence). The ends were cut back, 5 bases at V and 2 bases at J, with 10 bases in the middle. CDR3 sequence: CASSPTAAYEQYF. The CDR3 DNA reads as TGTGCCAGCAGTCCGACGGCGGCCTACGAGCAGTACTTC.

The sample holds one count of this clone. This rearrangement joins TRBV5-6 to TRBJ2-1; D uncertain. The CDR3 is made up of 12 amino acids. Per the germline V gene, CDR1 is SGHDT and CDR2 is YYEEEE. Trimming cost V 0 bases and J 8 bases, with 6 bases left between them. The CDR3 here is CASSLDPDEQFF. CDR3 bases: TGTGCCAGCAGCTTGGACCCGGATGAGCAGTTCTTC.

The rearrangement uses TRBV7-2 and TRBJ2-2; D gene ambiguous. Germline lookup yields CDR1 SGHTA and CDR2 FQGNSA. The ends were cut back, 5 bases at V and 1 base at J, with 11 bases in the middle. CDR3 size: 15 residues. Here the CDR3 DNA reads TGTGCCAGCAGCACCTCGGTACGGAACACCGGGGAGCTGTTTTTT. Protein sequence: CASSTSVRNTGELFF.

In DNA form, the CDR3 reads TGCGCCAGCAGCCAAGACGGGGGGGTATGGGGTGAAGCTTTCTTT. Translated, it gives CASSQDGGVWGEAFF. The V call is TRBV4-3, the J call TRBJ1-1; tentative D call: TRBD1 (5 bases). Trimming took 0 bases from V and 7 from J, leaving 15 bases between them. The germline CDR1 and CDR2 sequences are LGHNA and YSLEER. The CDR3 spans 15 residues.

The CDR3 sequence: CASSKGVGRGDGYTF. Here the CDR3 DNA reads TGTGCCAGCAGCAAAGGGGTGGGCAGGGGAGATGGCTACACCTTC. J is TRBJ1-2 and V is TRBV7-9; D perhaps matches TRBD1 (6 bases). CDR1 is SEHNR and CDR2 is FQNEAQ in the germline V gene (reference sequence). CDR3 size: 15 residues. Trimming stripped 5 bases from V and 6 bases from J, with 19 bases between.

V usage is TRBV19 and J usage is TRBJ1-6; 9 bases agree with TRBD1. V lost 6 bases and J lost 7; bases outside the gene matches: 7. This CDR3 region has 15 residues. Per the germline V gene, CDR1 is LNHDA and CDR2 is SQIVND (reference sequence). Written as DNA, the CDR3 is TGTGCCAGTAGCAAAGCCGGGACAGGGAATTCACCCCTCCACTTT. This translates into CASSKAGTGNSPLHF.

The sample holds one count of this clone. V is TRBV4-1 and J is TRBJ1-1; D may be TRBD1 (5 bases). V was shortened by 4 bases and J by 1 base, with 7 bases between the two germline ends. This CDR3 region has 13 residues. Per germline, CDR1 MGHRA and CDR2 YSYEKL. The CDR3 coding sequence is TGCGCCAGCAGCCGCAGGGAGAACACTGAAGCTTTCTTT. Protein product: CASSRRENTEAFF.

J is TRBJ2-7 and V is TRBV5-6; the match to TRBD1 covers 10 bases. The CDR3 is made up of 14 amino acids. Trimming removed 3 bases from V and 4 bases from J; junction bases left unmatched: 4. Germline V lookup: CDR1 SGHDT, CDR2 YYEEEE. As DNA, the CDR3 is TGTGCCAGCAGCTCGACAGGGGGCAAGTACGAGCAGTACTTC. Translated, it gives CASSSTGGKYEQYF.

This rearrangement joins TRBV5-1 to TRBJ2-2, with 13 positions matching TRBD2. Germline V gene sequence: CDR1 SGHRS, CDR2 YFSETQ. Trimming took 4 bases from V and 1 from J; bases not matched to a gene: 16. The CDR3 length is 21 residues. The CDR3 DNA is TGCGCCAGCAGCGATGGAACACTGGGACTAGCGGGGCCCTTGAACACCGGGGAGCTGTTTTTT. Protein: CASSDGTLGLAGPLNTGELFF.

The genes are TRBV28 and TRBJ1-5; 7 bases fit TRBD1. The CDR3 length is 16 residues. V gave up 4 bases and J gave up 2 bases; unmatched junction bases: 8. Germline CDR1 MDHEN, CDR2 SYDVKM. CDR3 residues: CASSSNRGRGNQPQHF. For the CDR3, the DNA is TGTGCCAGCAGTTCTAACAGGGGAAGAGGCAATCAGCCCCAGCATTTT.

The chain combines TRBV10-3 with TRBJ2-2; perhaps TRBD2 as D (5 bases). Trimming removed 2 bases from V and 3 bases from J, with 7 bases in between. Germline lookup yields CDR1 ENHRY and CDR2 SYGVKD. The CDR3 sequence is 14 residues long. The CDR3 bases are TGTGCCATCAGTGAGGGACTTGACACCGGGGAGCTGTTTTTT. Protein product: CAISEGLDTGELFF.

This clone is a singleton in its sample. The chain couples TRBV19 to TRBJ2-6, with D perhaps matching TRBD1 (6 bases). The germline CDR1 and CDR2 sequences are LNHDA and SQIVND (reference sequence). CDR3 size: 17 residues. Trimming left V 3 bases short and J 1 base short, with 13 bases between. As DNA, the CDR3 is TGTGCCAGTAGTATGCAGGGGATGGGGTCTGGGGCCAACGTCCTGACTTTC. Translation gives CASSMQGMGSGANVLTF.

The rearrangement joins TRBV7-2 to TRBJ2-7; TRBD2 aligns across 8 bases. Germline V gene data show CDR1 as SGHTA and CDR2 as FQGNSA. The ends lost 5 bases at V and 2 bases at J; junction bases unmatched: 11. The CDR3 has 16 amino acids. The CDR3 DNA reads as TGTGCCAGCAGCCCCCCGCCGGGGGGGGCGACCTACGAGCAGTACTTC. Translating gives CASSPPPGGATYEQYF.